Each of the 13 T cell receptor beta chains below was sequenced from the same sample in a study of CD8+CD57+ T cells in acquired aplastic anemia. Those patients picked for sequencing had displayed CD8+CD57+ cell expansion on flow cytometry. TCR beta VDJ and CDR3 profiling used genomic DNA as template. TCRdb processed the reads anew with MiXCR; each CDR3 protein has one entry. The sample lists approximately 120,000 distinct CDR3 sequences, almost 40% seen once, with 2% to 3% in the top ten. What was sequenced was sorted CD4+, CD8+, or CD8+CD57+ T cells (not recorded which) from PBMCs. Every receptor here comes from a human donor with aplastic anemia.

The sample holds many counts of this clonotype. The chain links TRBV29-1 to TRBJ2-7; 9 positions agree with TRBD2. Trimming cost V 4 bases and J 5 bases; bases outside gene matches: 6. The CDR3 extends over 13 amino acids. Germline CDR1 is SQVTM and CDR2 is ANQGSEA. As DNA, the CDR3 is TGCAGCGTTGCAAGGACTAGCGAGAACGAGCAGTACTTC. Amino acids: CSVARTSENEQYF.

The chain couples TRBV3-1 to TRBJ2-7; D unclear. This CDR3 region has 13 residues. Per the germline V gene, CDR1 is LGHDT and CDR2 is YNNKEL (reference sequence). V was trimmed by 0 bases and J by 5 bases, leaving 8 bases between them. CDR3 coding DNA: TGTGCCAGCAGCCAAGATAATCGCCACGAGCAGTACTTC. This sequence encodes CASSQDNRHEQYF.

This clonotype showed up many times. This rearrangement joins TRBV6-1 to TRBJ2-1; D may correspond to TRBD1 or TRBD2 (5 bases each). Trimming stripped 5 bases from V and 5 bases from J, with 13 bases between. Germline V gene sequence: CDR1 MNHNS, CDR2 SASEGT. The CDR3 totals 14 residues. CDR3: CASSRDGPDNEQFF. The CDR3 region has the DNA TGTGCCAGCAGTAGGGACGGTCCAGACAATGAGCAGTTCTTC.

With respect to this clonotype: The junction and the germline gene differ at one end; a read error may be behind it. The chain joins TRBV24-1 to TRBJ2-1; TRBD2 matches 7 bases. The CDR3 length is 13 residues. The V gene's germline CDR1 is KGHDR and CDR2 SFDVKD. Here the CDR3 DNA reads TGTGCCAGGGGGGGGGGATCCTACAATGAGCAGCTCTTC. This sequence encodes CARGGGSYNEQLF.

On this clonotype itself: This sequence may be a read error, since a much larger clone differs from it by one base. The CDR3 sequence is CASGPQHNTEALF. The CDR3 nucleotides are TGTGCCAGCGGGCCTCAGCATAACACTGAAGCTCTCTTT. The V and J genes are TRBV2 and TRBJ1-1; D unresolved. The CDR3 spans 13 residues. From germline, CDR1 is SNHLY and CDR2 FYNNEI.

This clonotype was counted only a few times. The genes are TRBV6-1 and TRBJ1-5; D gene uncertain. CDR1 is MNHNS, CDR2 SASEGT, per germline. The CDR3 length is 14 residues. V lost 5 bases and J 2 bases, leaving 10 bases between the germline ends. The CDR3 region is CASSPGPGNQPQHF. CDR3 DNA sequence: TGTGCCAGCAGTCCCGGACCGGGCAATCAGCCCCAGCATTTT.

V and J are TRBV15 and TRBJ1-4; D is unclear. V dropped 0 bases and J dropped 2 bases, with 4 bases sitting between them. Germline loops: CDR1 LNHNV, CDR2 YYDKDF (reference sequence). This CDR3 has 14 residues. The chain's CDR3 is CATSRDRTNEKLFF. For the CDR3, the DNA is TGTGCCACCAGCAGAGATCGGACTAATGAAAAACTGTTTTTT.

A word on this clonotype: Since a much larger clone is just one base distant, this may be a read error. Given the absence of the conserved phenylalanine or tryptophan at the CDR3 end, a read error is likely. The chain's CDR3 is CASRTGKNTEAFL. CDR3 sequence (DNA): TGTGCCAGCAGGACAGGGAAGAACACTGAAGCTTTCCTT. The chain recombines TRBV12-3 or TRBV12-4 with TRBJ1-1; 7 bases are shared with TRBD1. The CDR3 sequence is 13 residues long. The J segment lost 1 base and the V segment lost 6 bases, leaving 2 bases of the junction unmatched.

This rearrangement joins TRBV12-3 or TRBV12-4 to TRBJ1-6, with D perhaps matching TRBD1 (6 bases). The V end was cut by 6 bases, the J end by 6 bases, with 15 bases between. This CDR3 comprises 15 residues. The CDR3 region has the DNA TGTGCCAGCAGATTCCAGGACAGTCTTAATTCACCCCTCCACTTT. It encodes CASRFQDSLNSPLHF.

This clonotype occurred a few times. The chain couples TRBV13 to TRBJ2-5; 10 positions agree with TRBD1. Germline CDR1 and CDR2: PRHDT and FYEKMQ (reference sequence). Trimming at V came to 6 bases and at J to 2 bases, leaving 6 bases not matched to a gene. The CDR3 spans 15 residues. The CDR3 is CASSLGQGYQETQYF. CDR3 sequence (DNA): TGTGCCAGCAGTCTGGGACAGGGGTATCAAGAGACCCAGTACTTC.

This clonotype was picked up many times. The gene calls are TRBV25-1 and TRBJ1-6; a weak D match, TRBD1 (6 bases). V was shortened by 7 bases and J by 7 bases, with 11 bases between the two germline ends. This CDR3 comprises 13 residues. Germline assignment: CDR1 MGHDK and CDR2 SYGVNS. CDR3 protein: CASTPGANSPLHF. The CDR3 nucleotides read TGTGCCAGCACCCCGGGGGCGAATTCACCCCTCCACTTT.

This clonotype has a single count. This sequence joins TRBV25-1 and TRBJ2-1; D may be TRBD2 (6 bases). The CDR3 runs to 14 residues. The V gene lost 5 bases and the J gene lost 7 bases, with 15 bases spanning the gap. The germline V gene has CDR1 MGHDK and CDR2 SYGVNS. The CDR3 DNA is TGTGCCAGCAGTTCCAGCCTTGGGGGGAATGAGCAGTTCTTC. Translating gives CASSSSLGGNEQFF.

J is TRBJ1-3 and V is TRBV19; 7 bases map to TRBD1. The germline CDR1 and CDR2 sequences are LNHDA and SQIVND (reference sequence). The J segment lost 2 bases and the V segment lost 9 bases, leaving 7 bases of the junction unmatched. The CDR3 has 14 amino acids. The CDR3 DNA reads as TGTGCCAGCAGGGGGTTACGTCCTGGAAACACCATATATTTT. This sequence encodes CASRGLRPGNTIYF.